This T cell receptor (beta chain) is drawn from a study of blood T cell repertoires in COVID-19. Background on the study: The samples span acute and convalescent COVID-19 from the United States, Italy and Spain.

V shed 5 bases, J shed 7 bases, and the junction held 9 bases outside the gene matches. The CDR3 loop spans 14 amino acids. Looked up from germline, CDR1 is SEHNR and CDR2 is FQNEAQ (reference sequence). Study processing details: Estimated nucleated cell counts came from reference gene primer amplification. Profiling relied on immunoSEQ multiplex PCR, and the TCRdb table lists in-frame clones only, not all of them. V and J calls and clone size are as listed in that table; D and trimming were resolved from the DNA. The data contain more than 200,000 clones, around 92% of them singletons. The sample consisted of PBMCs or T cells enriched from blood (not recorded which). This TCR came from a woman aged 25 to 45 with acute COVID-19. The genes are TRBV7-9 and TRBJ1-1; 8 bases match TRBD1. CDR3 amino acids: CASSHRQGTYEAFF. The CDR3 region has the DNA TGTGCCAGCAGCCACCGACAGGGGACCTATGAAGCTTTCTTT.